This T cell receptor (beta chain) is from a study of T cells in localized non-small cell lung cancer. Libraries were prepared by immunoSEQ multiplex PCR; TCRdb keeps only in-frame clonotypes and omits some of them. The sample includes thousands of clones, roughly 48% of them seen just once. This CDR3 contains 17 residues. Germline loops: CDR1 SGHNT, CDR2 YENEEA. Trimming pared 3 bases from V and 0 bases from J, leaving 15 bases between. This clone was picked up a small number of times. The chain combines TRBV11-3 with TRBJ2-1, with TRBD1 as a possible D gene (6 bases). This sample comprised lung tumor tissue, obtained before any cancer treatment. The source of this sequence is a woman aged 40-70 years with stage II squamous cell lung carcinoma. CDR3 nucleotides: TGTGCCAGCAGCTTGTTTGGACAGACGAGCTCCTACAATGAGCAGTTCTTC. Its protein is CASSLFGQTSSYNEQFF.